This T cell receptor beta chain originates from a study of OX40 agonist ivuxolimab in advanced cancers. Whole-study context: Treatment of patients was with ivuxolimab, an agonistic anti-OX40 (CD134) antibody.

V shed 0 bases and J 12 bases; nucleotides not matched to a gene: 4. CDR1 and CDR2 from the germline V gene are GTSNPN and SVGIG (reference sequence). The CDR3 spans 11 residues. The protocol was immunoSEQ multiplex PCR, while the TCRdb copy is restricted to in-frame clones and leaves out a portion. The profile shows some 74,000 clones, around 87% of them singletons. The TCR originated in an adult with an advanced solid tumor such as melanoma, head and neck, liver or kidney cancer. This specimen was CD4+ or CD8+ T cells sorted from blood, taken in a trial of the OX40 agonist ivuxolimab. The chain is built from TRBV30 and TRBJ2-7; 8 nucleotides line up with TRBD1. The CDR3 reads CAWSVGQGGYF. The DNA for the CDR3 is TGTGCCTGGAGTGTAGGACAGGGTGGGTACTTC.